This paragraph covers one T cell receptor (beta chain) sequence. The CDR3 consists of 14 residues. V lost 6 bases and J lost 1, with 13 bases in between. The V gene's germline CDR1 is MRHNA and CDR2 SNTAGT. TCRdb's table, derived via immunoSEQ multiplex PCR, lists solely in-frame clones and lacks some. The table has approximately 110,000 clones, 85% seen once. This entry belongs to a study of blood T cell repertoires in COVID-19. Sample: peripheral blood. The TCR sequence derives from a man in his fifties or sixties with acute or convalescent COVID-19. The rearrangement uses TRBV6-4 and TRBJ2-7, with D maybe TRBD2 (7 bases). This CDR3 reads CASSLEGGSYEQYF. CDR3 bases: TGTGCCAGCAGCCTTGAGGGGGGGTCCTACGAGCAGTACTTC.